This T cell receptor beta chain was recorded in a study of blood T cell repertoires in COVID-19. Across the study: The analysed material was cDNA or gDNA that came from T cells, B-cell-depleted T cells, or PBMCs.

Assay: immunoSEQ multiplex PCR; the TCRdb copy retains only in-frame clones and omits some. Counted here are approximately 110,000 clones, approximately 80% occurring once; the ten biggest clones make up approximately 15%. In germline, CDR1 is SGHRS, CDR2 YFSETQ. There are 14 residues in the CDR3. Trimming took off 7 bases at V and 1 base at J, with 13 bases between the two ends. The TCR sequence derives from a woman older than 75 with acute or convalescent COVID-19. Sequencing was performed on peripheral blood. The chain uses TRBV5-1 and TRBJ2-3, with D perhaps TRBD2 (6 bases). CDR3 loop: CASRGASGTDTQYF. CDR3 DNA: TGCGCCAGCCGCGGGGCTAGCGGCACAGATACGCAGTATTTT. Full variable domain (missing parts from reference TRBV5-1 and TRBJ2-3): KAGVTQTPRYLIKTRGQQVTLSCSPISGHRSVSWYQQTPGQGLQFLFEYFSETQRNKGNFPGRFSGRQFSNSRSEMNVSTLELGDSALYLCASRGASGTDTQYFGPGTRLTVL.